This T cell receptor beta chain was profiled in a study of blood T cell repertoires in COVID-19. Study at large: There were acute and convalescent COVID-19 samples, and they came from the United States, Italy and Spain. PBMCs, B-cell-depleted T cells, or T cells were the source of the cDNA or gDNA that made up the material.

Under the authors' procedure: Amplifying reference gene primers gave estimates of nucleated cell counts. Clones were read by immunoSEQ multiplex PCR, and TCRdb kept only the in-frame ones, dropping some. V and J calls and clone size come straight from that table; D and trimming were deduced from the DNA. The sample includes 200,000 to 250,000 clones, approximately 80% of them seen just once. V dropped 1 base and J dropped 7; count of bases not matched to a gene: 15. Germline loops: CDR1 SGHDN, CDR2 FVKESK. The CDR3 length is 18 residues. V usage is TRBV14 and J usage is TRBJ2-1, with 8 bases identical to TRBD2. The source of this sequence is a woman between 18 and 29 years old with acute or convalescent COVID-19. Sequenced material: peripheral blood. CDR3 protein: CASSQVFGVAGGLNEQFF. DNA for the CDR3: TGTGCCAGCAGCCAAGTTTTTGGTGTCGCGGGAGGTCTGAATGAGCAGTTCTTC. Full variable domain (outside the CDR3, taken from reference TRBV14 and TRBJ2-1): EAGVTQFPSHSVIEKGQTVTLRCDPISGHDNLYWYRRVMGKEIKFLLHFVKESKQDESGMPNNRFLAERTGGTYSTLKVQPAELEDSGVYFCASSQVFGVAGGLNEQFFGPGTRLTVL.